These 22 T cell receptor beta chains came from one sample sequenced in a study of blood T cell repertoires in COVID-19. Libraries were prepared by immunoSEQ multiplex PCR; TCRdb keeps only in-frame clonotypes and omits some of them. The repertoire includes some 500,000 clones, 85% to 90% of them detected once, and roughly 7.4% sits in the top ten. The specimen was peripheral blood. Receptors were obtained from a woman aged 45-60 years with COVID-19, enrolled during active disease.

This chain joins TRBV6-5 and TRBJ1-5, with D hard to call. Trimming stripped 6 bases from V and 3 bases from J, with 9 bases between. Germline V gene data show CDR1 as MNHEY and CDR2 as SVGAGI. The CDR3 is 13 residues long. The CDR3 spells CASRPGLNQPQHF. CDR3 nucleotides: TGTGCCAGCAGACCAGGTCTCAATCAGCCCCAGCATTTT.

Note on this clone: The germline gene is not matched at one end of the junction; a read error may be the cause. The CDR3 protein is CASSSPGLLLF. In DNA, the CDR3 is TGTGCCAGTAGTAGCCCGGGACTCCTCCTCTTC. This chain connects TRBV19 to TRBJ2-7, with D perhaps matching TRBD2 (6 bases). This CDR3 comprises 11 residues. CDR1 is LNHDA and CDR2 is SQIVND in the germline V gene (reference sequence).

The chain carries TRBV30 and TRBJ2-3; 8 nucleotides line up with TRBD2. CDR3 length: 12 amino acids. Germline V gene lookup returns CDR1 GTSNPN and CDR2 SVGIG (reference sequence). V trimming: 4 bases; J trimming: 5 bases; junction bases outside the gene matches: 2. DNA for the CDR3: TGTGCCTGGAACCGGGGGGGAGATACGCAGTATTTT. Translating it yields CAWNRGGDTQYF.

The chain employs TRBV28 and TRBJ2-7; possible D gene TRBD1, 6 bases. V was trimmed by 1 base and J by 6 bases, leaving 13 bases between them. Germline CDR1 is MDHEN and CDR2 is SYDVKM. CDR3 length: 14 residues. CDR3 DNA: TGTGCCAGCAGTTTATTTCAGGGGTGGGGCGAGCAGTACTTC. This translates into CASSLFQGWGEQYF.

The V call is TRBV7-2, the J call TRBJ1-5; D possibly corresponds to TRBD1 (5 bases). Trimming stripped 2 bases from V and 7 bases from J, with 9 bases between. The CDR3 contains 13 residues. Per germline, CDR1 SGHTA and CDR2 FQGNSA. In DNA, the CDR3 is TGTGCCAGCAGCTTACAGGGAGGGCAGCCCCAGCATTTT. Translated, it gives CASSLQGGQPQHF.

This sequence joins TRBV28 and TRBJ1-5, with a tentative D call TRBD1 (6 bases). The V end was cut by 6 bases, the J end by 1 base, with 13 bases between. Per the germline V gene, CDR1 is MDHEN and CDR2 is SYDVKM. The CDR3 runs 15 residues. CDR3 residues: CASSPDSGSNQPQHF. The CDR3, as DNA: TGTGCCAGCAGCCCGGACAGCGGAAGCAATCAGCCCCAGCATTTT.

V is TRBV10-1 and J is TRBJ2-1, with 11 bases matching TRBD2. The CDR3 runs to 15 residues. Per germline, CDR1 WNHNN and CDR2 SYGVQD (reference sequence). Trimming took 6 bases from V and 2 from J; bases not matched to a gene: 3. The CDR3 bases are TGCGCCAGCAGCCCTAGCGGGGGGCCCTACAATGAGCAGTTCTTC. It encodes CASSPSGGPYNEQFF.

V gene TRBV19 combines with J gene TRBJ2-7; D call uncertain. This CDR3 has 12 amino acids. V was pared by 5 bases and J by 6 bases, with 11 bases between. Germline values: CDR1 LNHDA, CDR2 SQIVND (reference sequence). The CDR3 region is CASSAYRAEQYF. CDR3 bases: TGTGCCAGTAGTGCGTATAGAGCCGAGCAGTACTTC.

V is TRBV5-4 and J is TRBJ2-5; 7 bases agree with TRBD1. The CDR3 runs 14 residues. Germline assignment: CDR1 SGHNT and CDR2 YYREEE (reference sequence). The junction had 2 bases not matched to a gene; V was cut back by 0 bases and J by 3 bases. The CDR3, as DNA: TGTGCCAGCAGCTTGGGACAGGGAGAAGAGACCCAGTACTTC. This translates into CASSLGQGEETQYF.

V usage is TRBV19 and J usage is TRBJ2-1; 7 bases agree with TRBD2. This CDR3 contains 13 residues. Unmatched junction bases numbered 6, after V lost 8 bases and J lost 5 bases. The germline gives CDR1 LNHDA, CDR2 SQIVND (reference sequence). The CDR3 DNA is TGTGCCAGTGCGCGCGGGGGAAACAATGAGCAGTTCTTC. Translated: CASARGGNNEQFF.

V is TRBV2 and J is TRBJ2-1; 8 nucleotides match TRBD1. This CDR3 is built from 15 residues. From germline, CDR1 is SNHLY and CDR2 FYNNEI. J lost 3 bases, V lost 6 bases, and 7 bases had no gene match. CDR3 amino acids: CASRTDRGGYNEQFF. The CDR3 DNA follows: TGTGCCAGCAGAACCGACAGGGGAGGCTACAATGAGCAGTTCTTC. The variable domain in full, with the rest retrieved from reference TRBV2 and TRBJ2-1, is EPEVTQTPSHQVTQMGQEVILRCVPISNHLYFYWYRQILGQKVEFLVSFYNNEISEKSEIFDDQFSVERPDGSNFTLKIRSTKLEDSAMYFCASRTDRGGYNEQFFGPGTRLTVL.

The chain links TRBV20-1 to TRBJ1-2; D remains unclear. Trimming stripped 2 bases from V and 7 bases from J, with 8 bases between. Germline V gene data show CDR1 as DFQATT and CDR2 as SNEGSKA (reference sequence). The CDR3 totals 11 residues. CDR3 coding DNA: TGCAGTGCTAGAAATGGAGGTGGCTACACCTTC. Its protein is CSARNGGGYTF.

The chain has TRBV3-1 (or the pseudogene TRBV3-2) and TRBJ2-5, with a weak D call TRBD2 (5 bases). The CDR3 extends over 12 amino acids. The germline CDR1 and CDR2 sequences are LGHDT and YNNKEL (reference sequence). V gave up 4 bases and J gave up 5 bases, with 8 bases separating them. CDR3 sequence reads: CASSRRGETQYF. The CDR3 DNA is TGTGCCAGCAGCCGGAGAGGGGAGACCCAGTACTTC.

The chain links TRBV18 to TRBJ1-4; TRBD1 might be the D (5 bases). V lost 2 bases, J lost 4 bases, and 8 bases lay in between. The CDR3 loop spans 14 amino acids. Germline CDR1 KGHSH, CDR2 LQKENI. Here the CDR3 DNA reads TGTGCCAGCTCACCAGGGGCCTTTAATGAAAAACTGTTTTTT. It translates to CASSPGAFNEKLFF.

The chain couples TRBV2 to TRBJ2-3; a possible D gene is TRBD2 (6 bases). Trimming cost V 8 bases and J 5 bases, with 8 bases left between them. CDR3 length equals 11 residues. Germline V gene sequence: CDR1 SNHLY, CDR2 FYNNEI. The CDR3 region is CASQGGDTQYF. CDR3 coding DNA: TGTGCCAGCCAGGGAGGAGATACGCAGTATTTT.

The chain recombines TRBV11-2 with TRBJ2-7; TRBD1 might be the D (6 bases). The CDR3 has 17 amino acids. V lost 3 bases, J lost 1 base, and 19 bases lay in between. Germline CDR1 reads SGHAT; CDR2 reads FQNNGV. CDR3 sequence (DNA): TGTGCCAGCAGCTTTAGTTACCACAGGGCCCGATCCTACGAGCAGTACTTC. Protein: CASSFSYHRARSYEQYF.

The CDR3 sequence is CASSPPTGIIGTGAGDTQYF. In DNA, the CDR3 is TGTGCCAGCTCACCACCGACTGGAATCATAGGGACAGGGGCAGGAGATACGCAGTATTTT. The chain couples TRBV18 to TRBJ2-3; 10 bases fit TRBD1. CDR3 length equals 20 residues. Trimming cost V 0 bases and J 5 bases; bases outside gene matches: 17. Germline CDR1 is KGHSH and CDR2 is LQKENI.

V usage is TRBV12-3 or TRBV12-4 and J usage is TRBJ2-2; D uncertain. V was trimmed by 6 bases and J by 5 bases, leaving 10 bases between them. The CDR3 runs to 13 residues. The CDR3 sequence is CASRGGSTGELFF. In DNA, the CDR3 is TGTGCCAGCAGAGGCGGATCTACCGGGGAGCTGTTTTTT.

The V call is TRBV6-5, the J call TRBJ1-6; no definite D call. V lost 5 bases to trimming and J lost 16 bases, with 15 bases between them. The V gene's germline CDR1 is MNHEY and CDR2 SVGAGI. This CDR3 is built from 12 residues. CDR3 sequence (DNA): TGTGCCAGCAGTCCCCTGGGCCTCATTCTCCACTTT. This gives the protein CASSPLGLILHF.

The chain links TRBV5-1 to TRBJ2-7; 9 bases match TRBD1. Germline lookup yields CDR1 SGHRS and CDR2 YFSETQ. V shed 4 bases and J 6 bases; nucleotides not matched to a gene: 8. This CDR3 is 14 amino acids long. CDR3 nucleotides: TGCGCCAGCAGCGGAACGGGACAGGGATCCGAGCAGTACTTC. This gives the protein CASSGTGQGSEQYF.

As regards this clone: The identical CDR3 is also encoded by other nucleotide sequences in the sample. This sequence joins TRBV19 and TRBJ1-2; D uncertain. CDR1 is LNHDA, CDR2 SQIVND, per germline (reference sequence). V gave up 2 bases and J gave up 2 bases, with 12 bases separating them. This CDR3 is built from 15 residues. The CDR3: CASSITREWNYGYTF. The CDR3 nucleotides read TGTGCCAGTAGTATAACGAGGGAGTGGAACTATGGCTACACCTTC.

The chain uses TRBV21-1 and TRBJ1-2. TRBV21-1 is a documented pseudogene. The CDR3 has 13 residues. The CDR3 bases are TGTGCCAGCAGCAAAGTGGGAGGATGTGGCTACACCTTC. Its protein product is CASSKVGGCGYTF.